This T cell receptor beta chain was sequenced in a study of cytomegalovirus exposure and HLA in healthy donors. Overall study: Within an early data release were approximately 85 million unique TCRs drawn from HLA-typed donors. Clustering assigned over 70% of the roughly 400 genotyped donors to the Caucasian-associated ancestry cluster. Study results and caveats: CMV antigen specificity was confirmed in vitro for a few CMV-associated chains.

As for this clone: Its target is unknown.

PCR employed 60 Vbeta and 13 Jbeta primers. In the authors' methods: Roughly 10 million shared chains were among 65 million to 85 million unique TCR beta chains counted in a later analysis. Method: immunoSEQ multiplex PCR; TCRdb's copy keeps in-frame clones and lacks some. Clone size and the V and J calls come from that table; the DNA yielded D and trimming. Among 90,000 to 100,000 clones, about 80% were seen once, and the ten largest hold roughly 2%. This CDR3 comprises 14 residues. Germline assignment: CDR1 SGHTA and CDR2 FQGNSA. Trimming removed 2 bases at V and 5 bases at J, with 12 bases between.

The gene calls are TRBV7-2 and TRBJ1-1, with a possible D match to TRBD1 (6 bases). The material sequenced was PBMCs. The source is a man between 35 and 55 years old in good health and CMV-seronegative. The CDR3 loop reads CASSLRQVGTEAFF. CDR3 sequence (DNA): TGTGCCAGCAGCTTAAGACAGGTAGGGACTGAAGCTTTCTTT. Using reference TRBV7-2 and TRBJ1-1 for the parts outside the CDR3, the full variable domain is GAGVSQSPSNKVTEKGKDVELRCDPISGHTALYWYRQSLGQGLEFLIYFQGNSAPDKSGLPSDRFSAERTGGSVSTLTIQRTQQEDSAVYLCASSLRQVGTEAFFGQGTRLTVV.